The entry below describes one TCR beta chain. The antigen is not known. This sample is part of a study of cytomegalovirus exposure and HLA in healthy donors. Study as a whole: An earlier analysis found 100 million or so unique TCR beta sequences from approximately 200 million T cells.

The study ran its PCR with 60 Vbeta and 13 Jbeta primers. Clones were read by immunoSEQ multiplex PCR, and TCRdb kept only the in-frame ones, dropping some. The repertoire holds 150,000 to 200,000 clones, with under 85% as singletons. CDR1 and CDR2 from the germline V gene are SGHRS and YFSETQ. J was trimmed by 7 bases and V by 4 bases; bases with no gene match: 11. This CDR3 spans 14 amino acids. General observations from the study: TCR association rates varied by HLA locus in a later analysis, with DRB1 highest and HLA-C lowest. Accounts indicate the classifier identified cytomegalovirus status with strong specificity and sensitivity. As a later analysis showed, a missense DCLRE1C variant was linked to trimming of TCR beta V- and J-genes.

The genes are TRBV5-1 and TRBJ2-7, with 7 bases matching TRBD1. Material for sequencing was PBMCs. This clonotype was sampled from a female donor in good health and CMV-seronegative. DNA of the CDR3: TGCGCCAGCAGCCATGGACAGGCCCGGGGTGAGCAGTACTTC. Encoded protein: CASSHGQARGEQYF.